The 30 T cell receptor beta chains in this list originate from one sample, sequenced in a study of blood T cell repertoires in COVID-19. TCRdb's table, derived via immunoSEQ multiplex PCR, lists solely in-frame clones and lacks some. Of under 200,000 clones listed, 84% are singletons. The source material was peripheral blood. Every receptor here comes from a man between 18 and 29 years old with active or convalescent COVID-19.

The chain joins TRBV2 to TRBJ1-4; unclear D gene. The CDR3 consists of 10 residues. The V end lost 11 bases, the J end lost 8 bases, and 9 bases lay between the germline ends. Looked up from germline, CDR1 is SNHLY and CDR2 is FYNNEI. CDR3 protein: CASTGEKLFF. DNA for the CDR3: TGTGCCTCGACGGGGGAAAAACTGTTTTTT.

The rearrangement links TRBV9 to TRBJ2-7, with a possible D match to TRBD2 (6 bases). The CDR3 spans 15 residues. Trimming left V 0 bases short and J 3 bases short, with 13 bases between. Germline assignment: CDR1 SGDLS and CDR2 YYNGEE. The CDR3 region has the DNA TGTGCCAGCAGCGTAGATGTGGGGGGAGACTACGAGCAGTACTTC. It specifies CASSVDVGGDYEQYF.

This clone was counted only a few times. Other DNA sequences in this sample translate to the same CDR3. J is TRBJ1-2 and V is TRBV2; 9 bases match TRBD1. In germline, CDR1 is SNHLY, CDR2 FYNNEI. The junction had 1 base not matched to a gene; V was cut back by 6 bases and J by 5 bases. CDR3 length equals 12 residues. The CDR3 spells CASSGTGYGYTF. Written as DNA, the CDR3 is TGTGCCAGCAGCGGGACAGGGTATGGCTACACCTTC.

This clone came up a few times. V gene TRBV6-4 combines with J gene TRBJ1-1; the match to TRBD1 covers 9 bases. J gave up 4 bases and V 2 bases, and 11 bases lay outside the gene matches. The CDR3 is made up of 17 amino acids. Germline values: CDR1 MRHNA, CDR2 SNTAGT. CDR3 region: CASSDEVGTGFPTEAFF. CDR3 DNA: TGTGCCAGCAGTGACGAAGTTGGGACAGGGTTTCCCACTGAAGCTTTCTTT.

The chain has TRBV12-3 or TRBV12-4 and TRBJ2-7; D possibly corresponds to TRBD1 (5 bases). The germline V and J ends were trimmed by 8 bases and 2 bases, with 7 bases remaining between them. This CDR3 contains 11 residues. The CDR3 reads CASQGAYEQYF. The CDR3 coding sequence is TGTGCCAGCCAAGGGGCCTACGAGCAGTACTTC.

V usage is TRBV2 and J usage is TRBJ2-3; 10 nucleotides agree with TRBD2. CDR1 is SNHLY and CDR2 is FYNNEI in the germline V gene. V lost 5 bases and J lost 5; bases outside the gene matches: 10. The CDR3 has 16 residues. The CDR3 DNA sequence: TGTGCCAGCAGTTCACGAGCGGGAGGGCCGGTAGATACGCAGTATTTT. Amino acid sequence: CASSSRAGGPVDTQYF.

This chain links TRBV6-5 with TRBJ2-1; 10 bases map to TRBD2. V dropped 0 bases and J dropped 8; count of bases not matched to a gene: 4. Germline CDR1 is MNHEY and CDR2 is SVGAGI. The CDR3 contains 15 residues. As DNA, the CDR3 is TGTGCCAGCAGTTACTCCAGCGGGAGGGCATATGAGCAGTTCTTC. It is translated as CASSYSSGRAYEQFF.

This chain links TRBV14 with TRBJ2-7, with D possibly matching TRBD2 (6 bases). Trimming shortened V by 1 base and J by 3 bases, and 13 bases separated the two germline ends. Germline CDR1 and CDR2: SGHDN and FVKESK. The CDR3 covers 15 residues. In DNA, the CDR3 is TGTGCCAGCAGCCAAGGGGACTCCATAGTCTACGAGCAGTACTTC. Its protein is CASSQGDSIVYEQYF.

This clone was seen a single time. The gene calls are TRBV28 and TRBJ2-4; 8 bases agree with TRBD2. The CDR3 is 15 amino acids. V lost 1 base, J lost 7 bases, and 6 bases stayed unmatched. CDR1 is MDHEN and CDR2 is SYDVKM in the germline V gene. CDR3 residues: CASSLLGTRGNIQYF. The CDR3 coding sequence is TGTGCCAGCAGTTTATTGGGGACTAGGGGGAACATTCAGTACTTC.

This clone was recorded once. The chain is built from TRBV28 and TRBJ2-3; TRBD1 is a possible D gene (6 bases). Germline-derived CDR1 and CDR2 are MDHEN and SYDVKM. The CDR3 is 12 residues long. The CDR3, as DNA: TGTTCCACAGGGCTTGGCACAGATACGCAGTATTTT. Its translation: CSTGLGTDTQYF. The full variable domain, in which reference TRBV28 and TRBJ2-3 provide the parts outside the CDR3, is DVKVTQSSRYLVKRTGEKVFLECVQDMDHENMFWYRQDPGLGLRLIYFSYDVKMKEKGDIPEGYSVSREKKERFSLILESASTNQTSMYLCSTGLGTDTQYFGPGTRLTVL.

The chain recombines TRBV7-9 with TRBJ1-4, with TRBD1 matching 9 bases. V trimming: 5 bases; J trimming: 7 bases; junction bases outside the gene matches: 5. This CDR3 comprises 14 residues. Germline CDR1 and CDR2: SEHNR and FQNEAQ (reference sequence). CDR3 loop: CASSMRQGGEKLFF. For the CDR3, the DNA is TGTGCCAGCAGCATGAGACAGGGGGGTGAAAAACTGTTTTTT.

The chain uses TRBV11-3 and TRBJ2-3; D is perhaps TRBD1 (6 bases). Trimming took 4 bases from V and 6 from J, leaving 11 bases between them. The CDR3 is 13 amino acids. Germline V gene sequence: CDR1 SGHNT, CDR2 YENEEA. CDR3 DNA sequence: TGTGCCAGCAGCTCCTTAAGGGGGGATACGCAGTATTTT. Translated: CASSSLRGDTQYF.

This sequence joins TRBV2 and TRBJ1-2; D is possibly TRBD1 (6 bases). Germline V lookup: CDR1 SNHLY, CDR2 FYNNEI. V lost 11 bases and J 4 bases, leaving 23 bases between the germline ends. The CDR3 covers 15 residues. CDR3 amino acids: CASRSTPGRGYGYTF. The CDR3 coding sequence is TGTGCCTCTCGAAGCACGCCCGGCAGGGGCTATGGCTACACCTTC.

V gene TRBV6-2 or TRBV6-3 combines with J gene TRBJ2-7, with D perhaps matching TRBD2 (5 bases). Looked up from germline, CDR1 is MNHEY and CDR2 is SVGEGT. There are 13 residues in the CDR3. The V and J ends lost 6 bases and 3 bases respectively, with 12 bases between them. The chain's CDR3 is CASSASLDYEQYF. The CDR3 nucleotides are TGTGCCAGCAGCGCTTCACTAGACTACGAGCAGTACTTC.

This clone was counted a few times. This chain joins TRBV19 and TRBJ1-5, with D unclear. Germline V lookup: CDR1 LNHDA, CDR2 SQIVND (reference sequence). V lost 6 bases and J 2 bases, leaving 20 bases between the germline ends. The CDR3 sequence is 17 residues long. The CDR3 region is CASRISGGNIRNQPQHF. CDR3 DNA sequence: TGTGCCAGTAGGATATCCGGCGGGAACATACGCAATCAGCCCCAGCATTTT.

V gene TRBV30 combines with J gene TRBJ1-5; no reliable D call. V was trimmed by 4 bases and J by 3 bases, leaving 10 bases between them. Per germline, CDR1 GTSNPN and CDR2 SVGIG (reference sequence). This CDR3 has 13 residues. CDR3 amino acids: CAWTGRANQPQHF. In DNA, the CDR3 is TGTGCCTGGACCGGGAGGGCCAATCAGCCCCAGCATTTT.

The V and J genes are TRBV3-1 (or the pseudogene TRBV3-2) and TRBJ2-2; TRBD2 matches at 12 bases. The CDR3 totals 16 residues. Germline V gene lookup returns CDR1 LGHDT and CDR2 YNNKEL (reference sequence). V gave up 6 bases and J gave up 1 base; unmatched junction bases: 3. The CDR3 DNA sequence: TGTGCCAGCAGACCGACTAGCGGGAGGAACACCGGGGAGCTGTTTTTT. Its protein is CASRPTSGRNTGELFF.

By share, this clone counts as medium-sized (0.01 to 0.1%). The genes are TRBV5-1 and TRBJ2-7, with 7 bases that match TRBD2. V lost 3 bases to trimming and J lost 0 bases; unmatched junction nucleotides: 9. Germline CDR1 SGHRS, CDR2 YFSETQ. The CDR3 covers 16 residues. CDR3 region: CASSWMSGVSSYEQYF. The CDR3 region has the DNA TGCGCCAGCAGCTGGATGAGCGGGGTCAGCTCCTACGAGCAGTACTTC.

The rearrangement uses TRBV6-4 and TRBJ2-7, with D possibly matching TRBD2 (5 bases). CDR1 MRHNA and CDR2 SNTAGT come from the germline V gene. Trimming took off 3 bases at V and 7 bases at J, with 13 bases between the two ends. The CDR3 is made up of 13 amino acids. The CDR3 loop is CASSERASGEQYF. The CDR3 region has the DNA TGTGCCAGCAGTGAAAGAGCCTCGGGGGAGCAGTACTTC.

This clone has just a few counts. The genes are TRBV19 and TRBJ1-2; 7 bases are a match to TRBD1. This CDR3 has 13 residues. CDR1 is LNHDA, CDR2 SQIVND, per germline (reference sequence). V was pared by 3 bases and J by 5 bases, with 3 bases of the junction left unmatched. The CDR3 region is CASSISQGYGYTF. The DNA for the CDR3 is TGTGCCAGTAGTATTTCACAGGGGTATGGCTACACCTTC. Looking up the rest from reference TRBV19 and TRBJ1-2 gives the full variable domain: DGGITQSPKYLFRKEGQNVTLSCEQNLNHDAMYWYRQDPGQGLRLIYYSQIVNDFQKGDIAEGYSVSREKKESFPLTVTSAQKNPTAFYLCASSISQGYGYTFGSGTRLTVV.

The chain employs TRBV5-1 and TRBJ1-4; 11 positions match TRBD1. Germline CDR1 is SGHRS and CDR2 is YFSETQ. Trimming cost V 2 bases and J 6 bases; bases outside gene matches: 3. The length of the CDR3 is 15 residues. For the CDR3, the DNA is TGCGCCAGCAGCTTACGGACAGGGGGCTATGAAAAACTGTTTTTT. This gives the protein CASSLRTGGYEKLFF.

The chain carries TRBV3-1 (or the pseudogene TRBV3-2) and TRBJ1-6, with TRBD1 identical over 8 bases. CDR3 size: 14 residues. CDR1 is LGHDT and CDR2 is YNNKEL in the germline V gene (reference sequence). V lost 4 bases to trimming and J lost 7 bases; unmatched junction nucleotides: 3. The CDR3 DNA is TGTGCCAGCAGCCTCAGGGGGCGGAATTCACCCCTCCACTTT. Protein product: CASSLRGRNSPLHF.

The chain is built from TRBV6-5 and TRBJ1-1; D is uncertain. CDR3 length: 12 residues. The germline V gene encodes CDR1 MNHEY and CDR2 SVGAGI. The V end was cut by 8 bases, the J end by 6 bases, with 13 bases between. In nucleotides, the CDR3 is TGTGCCAGCCGAGGATCTGTAGCTGAAGCTTTCTTT. Protein: CASRGSVAEAFF.

The rearrangement links TRBV4-1 to TRBJ2-2; tentative D call: TRBD2 (6 bases). CDR1 is MGHRA and CDR2 is YSYEKL in the germline V gene. Trimming left V 1 base short and J 1 base short, with 7 bases between. The CDR3 length is 15 residues. Here the CDR3 DNA reads TGCGCCAGCAGCCAAGTCGGGGGGAACACCGGGGAGCTGTTTTTT. Translation: CASSQVGGNTGELFF.

This clone occurred a few times. This rearrangement joins TRBV18 to TRBJ2-2; TRBD1 matches 10 bases. Unmatched junction bases numbered 5, after V lost 2 bases and J lost 5 bases. The germline V gene has CDR1 KGHSH and CDR2 LQKENI. The CDR3 consists of 16 residues. This CDR3 is CASSPAGQGLTGELFF. The CDR3 DNA follows: TGTGCCAGCTCACCAGCGGGACAGGGGTTGACCGGGGAGCTGTTTTTT.

This clone was detected only a few times. The chain uses TRBV10-3 and TRBJ2-5; tentative D call: TRBD2 (6 bases). This CDR3 spans 15 amino acids. CDR1 is ENHRY, CDR2 SYGVKD, per germline. V lost 3 bases to trimming and J lost 5 bases, with 16 bases between them. CDR3: CAISDGGSLGETQYF. CDR3 sequence (DNA): TGTGCCATCAGTGATGGAGGGAGCTTAGGTGAGACCCAGTACTTC.

This sequence joins TRBV4-1 and TRBJ2-7, with 12 bases identical to TRBD1. CDR1 and CDR2 (germline): MGHRA, YSYEKL. J was trimmed by 9 bases and V by 5 bases; bases with no gene match: 8. The CDR3 is 14 residues long. The CDR3 DNA is TGCGCCAGCAGCGTGGGACAGGGGGCGCAGGGGCAGTACTTC. Protein sequence: CASSVGQGAQGQYF.

In its sample, this clone was seen a few times. The J gene is TRBJ2-3, the V gene TRBV24-1; a possible D gene is TRBD2 (6 bases). CDR1 KGHDR and CDR2 SFDVKD come from the germline V gene. This CDR3 is 16 amino acids long. V was cut by 9 bases and J by 6 bases, with 24 bases left in between. The CDR3 sequence: CATGGGSPGSVDTQYF. The CDR3, as DNA: TGTGCCACCGGGGGAGGAAGCCCAGGGAGTGTGGATACGCAGTATTTT.

About this clone: The same CDR3 can be traced to other DNA sequences in this sample. This chain links TRBV7-8 with TRBJ1-5, with 7 bases identical to TRBD1. The V and J ends lost 1 base and 4 bases, in that order; junction bases with no gene match: 4. From germline, CDR1 is SGHVS and CDR2 FQNEAQ. The CDR3 is 15 residues long. The chain's CDR3 is CASSLGTGGNQPQHF. The CDR3 region has the DNA TGTGCCAGCAGCTTAGGGACAGGCGGGAATCAGCCCCAGCATTTT.

The V and J genes are TRBV5-6 and TRBJ2-5; 7 bases match TRBD2. Germline V gene lookup returns CDR1 SGHDT and CDR2 YYEEEE. CDR3 length: 15 residues. The V segment lost 2 bases and the J segment 5 bases; nucleotides outside the gene matches: 9. The CDR3 DNA sequence: TGTGCCAGCAGCTTTTTAGCGGGTCGGGGGGAGACCCAGTACTTC. It yields the protein CASSFLAGRGETQYF. Looking up the rest from reference TRBV5-6 and TRBJ2-5 gives the full variable domain: DAGVTQSPTHLIKTRGQQVTLRCSPKSGHDTVSWYQQALGQGPQFIFQYYEEEERQRGNFPDRFSGHQFPNYSSELNVNALLLGDSALYLCASSFLAGRGETQYFGPGTRLLVL.